The source of this T cell receptor beta chain is a study of OX40 agonist ivuxolimab in advanced cancers. General study findings and limits: At 0.1 to 3.0 mg/kg, CD4+ and CD8+ blood T cells expanded clonally by week 6.

Profiling relied on immunoSEQ multiplex PCR, and the TCRdb table lists in-frame clones only, not all of them. The table has about 35,000 clones, less than 80% seen once. The CDR3 sequence is 12 residues long. With 3 bases removed from V and 4 bases from J, the gap between germline ends came to 6 bases. Germline V lookup: CDR1 SGHTA, CDR2 FQGNSA. About this clone itself: What it binds is not known. Different DNA sequences within this sample yield the same CDR3.

The receptor was isolated from an adult with an advanced solid tumor such as melanoma, head and neck, liver or kidney cancer. V and J are TRBV7-2 and TRBJ2-5; no clear D. The sample in question was CD4+ or CD8+ T cells sorted from blood, obtained in a trial of the OX40 agonist ivuxolimab. The CDR3 coding sequence is TGTGCCAGCAGCTTTCCTGGAGAGACCCAGTACTTC. Protein product: CASSFPGETQYF.